This T cell receptor beta chain came from a study of blood T cell repertoires in COVID-19. About the research overall: Acute and convalescent COVID-19 samples came from the United States, Italy and Spain. From T cells, B-cell-depleted T cells, or PBMCs came the material, which was cDNA or gDNA.

Enrolled during active infection, Seattle patients were then followed longitudinally. This clone was observed a single time. How the authors handled the data: Reference gene primers were amplified, and this amplification served to estimate nucleated cell counts. Here immunoSEQ multiplex PCR was the method, and the copy in TCRdb shows in-frame clones only, minus some. V, J and clone size reflect that table, while D and trimming were determined from the DNA. The sample has roughly 160,000 clones; approximately 91% are singletons. Germline CDR1 reads SGHVS; CDR2 reads FQNEAQ. CDR3 length equals 18 residues. The V gene end was trimmed by 5 bases and the J gene end by 10 bases; junction bases not matched to a gene: 15.

This chain links TRBV7-8 with TRBJ2-1, with 15 bases that match TRBD2. The clonotype comes from a man aged 18 to 29 with COVID-19, enrolled during active disease. What was sequenced was peripheral blood. DNA of the CDR3: TGTGCCAGCAGCCTATACCAGGGACTAGCGGGAGGAGTCAACGAGCAGTTCTTC. The encoded protein is CASSLYQGLAGGVNEQFF.